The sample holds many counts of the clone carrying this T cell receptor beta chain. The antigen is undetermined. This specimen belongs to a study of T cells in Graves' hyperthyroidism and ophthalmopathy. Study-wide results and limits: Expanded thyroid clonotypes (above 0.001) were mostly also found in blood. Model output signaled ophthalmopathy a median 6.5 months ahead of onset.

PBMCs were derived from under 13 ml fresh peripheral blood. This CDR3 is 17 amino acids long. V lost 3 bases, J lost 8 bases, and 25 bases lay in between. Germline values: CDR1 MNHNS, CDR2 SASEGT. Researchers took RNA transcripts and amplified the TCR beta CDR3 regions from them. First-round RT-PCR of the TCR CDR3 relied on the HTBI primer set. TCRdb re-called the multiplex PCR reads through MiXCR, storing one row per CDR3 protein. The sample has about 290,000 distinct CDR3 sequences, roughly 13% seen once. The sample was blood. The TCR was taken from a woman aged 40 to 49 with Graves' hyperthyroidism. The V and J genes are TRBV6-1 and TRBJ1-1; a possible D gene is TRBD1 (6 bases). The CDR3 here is CASSETGTFRILTEAFF. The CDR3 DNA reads TGTGCCAGCAGTGAGACGGGGACATTCCGAATCTTGACCGAAGCTTTCTTT.